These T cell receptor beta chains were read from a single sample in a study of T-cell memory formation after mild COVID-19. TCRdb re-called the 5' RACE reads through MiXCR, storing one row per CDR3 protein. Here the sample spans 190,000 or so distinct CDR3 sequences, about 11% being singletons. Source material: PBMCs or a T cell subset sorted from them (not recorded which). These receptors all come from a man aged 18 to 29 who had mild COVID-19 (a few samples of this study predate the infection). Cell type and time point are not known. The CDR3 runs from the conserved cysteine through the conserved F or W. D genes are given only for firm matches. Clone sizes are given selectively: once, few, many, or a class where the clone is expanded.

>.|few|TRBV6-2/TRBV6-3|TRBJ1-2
TGTGCCAGCAGTCCCCGGATTGAGGGCTGGGGAGATGGCTACACCTTC
CASSPRIEGWGDGYTF
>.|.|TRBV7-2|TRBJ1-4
TGTGCCAGCAGCTTATATGTTGCAGCTAATGAAAAACTGTTTTTT
CASSLYVAANEKLFF
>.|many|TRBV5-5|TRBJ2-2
TGTGCCAGCAACCTCCCGGGCGTGGATCGGGGGACCGGGGAGCTGTTTTTT
CASNLPGVDRGTGELFF
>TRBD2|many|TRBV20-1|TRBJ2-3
TGCAGTGCTGAGACTAGCGGGGGGGCCAAGGATACGCAGTATTTT
CSAETSGGAKDTQYF
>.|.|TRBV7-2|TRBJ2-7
TGTGCCAGCAGCTTAGATGTGACGCCATCCTACGAGCAGTACTTC
CASSLDVTPSYEQYF
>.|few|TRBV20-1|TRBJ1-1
TGCAGTGCTCCCAGGGACGTTGGCACTGAAGCTTTCTTT
CSAPRDVGTEAFF
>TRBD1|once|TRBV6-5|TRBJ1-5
TGTGCCAGCAGGCAGGGGGAGTATCAGCCCCAGCATTTT
CASRQGEYQPQHF
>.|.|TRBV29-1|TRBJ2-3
TGCAGCGTTGTGAGAAGCCCGGGTGAGGATACGCAGTATTTT
CSVVRSPGEDTQYF
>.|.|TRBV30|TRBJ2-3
TGTGCCTGGAGTGACGACAGGGCGGGAACAGATACGCAGTATTTT
CAWSDDRAGTDTQYF
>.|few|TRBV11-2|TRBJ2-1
TGTGCCAGCAGCCATCTCCCTAAAGGTCGGAACAATGAGCAGTTCTTC
CASSHLPKGRNNEQFF
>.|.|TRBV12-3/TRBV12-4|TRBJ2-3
TGTGCCAGCAGTCAAGAGACAGATACGCAGTATTTT
CASSQETDTQYF
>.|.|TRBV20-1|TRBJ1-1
TGCAGTGCTTGCCGACAAGCCAACACTGAAGCTTTCTTT
CSACRQANTEAFF
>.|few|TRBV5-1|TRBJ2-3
TGCGCCAGCAGCTTGGGGGGCCGGGATACGCAGTATTTT
CASSLGGRDTQYF
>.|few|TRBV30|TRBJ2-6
TGTGCCTGGAGTCCTGGGGCCAACGTCCTGACTTTC
CAWSPGANVLTF
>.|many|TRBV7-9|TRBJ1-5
TGTGCCAGCAGCTTAGGCAATCAGCCCCAGCATTTT
CASSLGNQPQHF
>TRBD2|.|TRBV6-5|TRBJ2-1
TGTGCCAGCAGTTACGCGCCGGTAGCGGGGACGAATGAGCAGTTCTTC
CASSYAPVAGTNEQFF
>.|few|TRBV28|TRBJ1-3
TGTGCCAGCCACGGGACGGACTCTGGAAACACCATATATTTT
CASHGTDSGNTIYF
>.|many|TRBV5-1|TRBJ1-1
TGCGCCAGCAGCTTGTCCTTGGCAGAGAACACTGAAGCTTTCTTT
CASSLSLAENTEAFF
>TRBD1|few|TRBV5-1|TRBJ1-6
TGCGCCAGCAGCACCCTTGACAGGGGCGCCTCACCCCTCCACTTT
CASSTLDRGASPLHF
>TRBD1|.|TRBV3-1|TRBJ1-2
TGTGCCAGCAGCCCCACAGGGGGGGCCTATGGCTACACCTTC
CASSPTGGAYGYTF
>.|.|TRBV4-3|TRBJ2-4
TGCGCCAGCAGCCAACGAGCCAAAAACATTCAGTACTTC
CASSQRAKNIQYF
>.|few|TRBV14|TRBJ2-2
TGTGCCAGCAGCGGGAGGTTCTCTAGCGCTGACACCGGGGAGCTGTTTTTT
CASSGRFSSADTGELFF
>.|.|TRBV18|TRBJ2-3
TGTGCCAGCTCAGTCACCGGGACCATCACAGATACGCAGTATTTT
CASSVTGTITDTQYF
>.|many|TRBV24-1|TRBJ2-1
TGTGCCACCAGTGGGCAGGGGGGCCGGTATGAGCAGTTCTTC
CATSGQGGRYEQFF
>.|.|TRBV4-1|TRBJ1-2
TGCGCCAGCAGCCAAGAATCAGGTCGGTCCAATGGCTACACCTTC
CASSQESGRSNGYTF
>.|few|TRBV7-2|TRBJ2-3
TGTGCCAGCAGTTCCGGGACATCCTCCGATACGCAGTATTTT
CASSSGTSSDTQYF
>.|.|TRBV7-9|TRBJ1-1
TGTGCCAGCAGCTTAGGGACAACCTTCGACACTGAAGCTTTCTTT
CASSLGTTFDTEAFF
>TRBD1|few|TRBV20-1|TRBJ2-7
TGCAGTGCTCCAATTGGGACAGGGGACGAGCAGTACTTC
CSAPIGTGDEQYF
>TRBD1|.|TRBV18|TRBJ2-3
TGTGCCAGCTCAACGGACAGGGGAGGTGCAGATACGCAGTATTTT
CASSTDRGGADTQYF
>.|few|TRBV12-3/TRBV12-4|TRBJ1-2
TGTGCCAGCAGTTTCGGACAGTTCGGCTACACCTTC
CASSFGQFGYTF
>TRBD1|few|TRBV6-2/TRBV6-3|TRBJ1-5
TGTGCCAGCAGCCATCTTGCCGGGACAGATCATAGCAATCAGCCCCAGCATTTT
CASSHLAGTDHSNQPQHF
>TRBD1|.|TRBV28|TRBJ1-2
TGTGCCAGCAGCCCCAGGACAGGGGGCTACACCTTC
CASSPRTGGYTF
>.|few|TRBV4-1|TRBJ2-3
TGCGCCAGCAAGGCGGGGCCGGCAGATACGCAGTATTTT
CASKAGPADTQYF
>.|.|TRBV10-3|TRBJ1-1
TGTGCCATCAGTGAGGGACAGATGAACACTGAAGCTTTCTTT
CAISEGQMNTEAFF
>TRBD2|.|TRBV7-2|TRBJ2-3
TGTGCCAGCAGCCCGCGGTCGCGGGGGGGCGGTACGCAGTATTTT
CASSPRSRGGGTQYF
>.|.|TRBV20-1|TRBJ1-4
TGCAGTGCTCCAAACCCGGCAGGGTCTAATGAAAAACTGTTTTTT
CSAPNPAGSNEKLFF
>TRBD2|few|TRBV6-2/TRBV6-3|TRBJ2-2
TGTGCCAGCAGCCACGGGGGGGCTACCGGGGAGCTGTTTTTT
CASSHGGATGELFF
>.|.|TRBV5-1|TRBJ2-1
TGCGCCAGCAGCTTGGACGACACGGTCACGGACGGCCCGAATGAGCAGTTCTTC
CASSLDDTVTDGPNEQFF
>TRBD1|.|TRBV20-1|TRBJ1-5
TGCAGTGCCCGCCGAGGGGGCATTAATCAGCCCCAGCATTTT
CSARRGGINQPQHF
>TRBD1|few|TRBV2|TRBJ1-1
TGTGCCAGCAGTCCGACAGGGGCTACTGAAGCTTTCTTT
CASSPTGATEAFF
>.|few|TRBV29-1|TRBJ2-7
TGCAGCGTTGAAGTTCGGGCAGACGAGCAGTACTTC
CSVEVRADEQYF
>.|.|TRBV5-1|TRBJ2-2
TGCGCCAGCAGCTCCGACAGACCGAACACCGGGGAGCTGTTTTTT
CASSSDRPNTGELFF
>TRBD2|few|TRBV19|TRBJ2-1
TGTGCCAGTAGTATAGTACCTAGCGGGGGTAACAATGAGCAGTTCTTC
CASSIVPSGGNNEQFF
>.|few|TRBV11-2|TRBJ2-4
TGTGCCAGCAGCTTAGTAGGACCGAGTAGAGCCAAAAACATTCAGTACTTC
CASSLVGPSRAKNIQYF
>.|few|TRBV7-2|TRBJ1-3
TGTGCCAGCAGCCCGGGCTTCGGAAACACCATATATTTT
CASSPGFGNTIYF
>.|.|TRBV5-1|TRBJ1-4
TGCGCCAGCAGCTTGGATCGGGGTTGGGGTGAAAAACTGTTTTTT
CASSLDRGWGEKLFF
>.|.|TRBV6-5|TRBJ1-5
TGTGCCAGCAGTTACGCCAGGGTCTGGGGTAGCAATCAGCCCCAGCATTTT
CASSYARVWGSNQPQHF
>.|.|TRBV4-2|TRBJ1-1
TGTGCCAGCAGCCAAGATATCGGGGAGGGGACTGAAGCTTTCTTT
CASSQDIGEGTEAFF
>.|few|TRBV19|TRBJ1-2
TGTGCCAGTAGTATTTGGCAACAGGATGGCTACACCTTC
CASSIWQQDGYTF
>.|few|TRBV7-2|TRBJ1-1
TGTGCCAGCAGCGCGACAGCGAGCTACAACACTGAAGCTTTCTTT
CASSATASYNTEAFF
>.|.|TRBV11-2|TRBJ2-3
TGTGCCAGCAGCCGGGACCCCACAGATACGCAGTATTTT
CASSRDPTDTQYF
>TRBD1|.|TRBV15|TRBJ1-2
TGTGCCACCAGCTCCAGATACGGACAGGGACATGGCTACACCTTC
CATSSRYGQGHGYTF
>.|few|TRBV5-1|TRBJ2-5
TGCGCCAGCAGCTTGGTGGGGGCCGAGACCCAGTACTTC
CASSLVGAETQYF
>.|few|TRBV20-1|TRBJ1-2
TGCAGTGCTAGCCCAGAAGGCTATGGCTACACCTTC
CSASPEGYGYTF
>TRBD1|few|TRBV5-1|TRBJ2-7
TGCGCCAGCAGCTTACGAGGACAGGGTTTCTACGAGCAGTACTTC
CASSLRGQGFYEQYF
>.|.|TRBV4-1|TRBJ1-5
TGCGCCAGCAGCCAAGGGTCCGGCGGGACCAATCAGCCCCAGCATTTT
CASSQGSGGTNQPQHF
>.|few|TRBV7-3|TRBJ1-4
TGTGCCAGCAGCGTCGTCCGGGGCGAAAAACTGTTTTTT
CASSVVRGEKLFF
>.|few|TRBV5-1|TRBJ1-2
TGCGCCAGCAGAGAAACAGGGACTAACTATGGCTACACCTTC
CASRETGTNYGYTF
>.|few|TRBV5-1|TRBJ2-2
TGCGCCAGCAGCTTAACGAGCTCTGAGGGCGGGGAGCTGTTTTTT
CASSLTSSEGGELFF